The 27 T cell receptor beta chains in this list originate from one sample, sequenced in a study of T cell responses to AZD1222 COVID-19 vaccine. TCRdb's copy holds only in-frame clones and misses some; the assay was immunoSEQ multiplex PCR. Of 90,000 or so clones listed, approximately 86% are singletons. The input for sequencing was peripheral blood, taken on day 0 of AZD1222 vaccination. The receptors derive from an adult in good health.

The chain carries TRBV11-3 and TRBJ2-7; the match to TRBD1 covers 7 bases. Looked up from germline, CDR1 is SGHNT and CDR2 is YENEEA. Germline trimming cut 5 bases from V and 1 base from J; bases unmatched to any gene: 11. CDR3 length: 16 residues. CDR3 in DNA: TGTGCCAGCAGCCCGGGGCAGGGGGAGCGATCCTACGAGCAGTACTTC. The encoded protein is CASSPGQGERSYEQYF. Full variable domain (rest looked up from reference TRBV11-3 and TRBJ2-7): EAGVVQSPRYKIIEKKQPVAFWCNPISGHNTLYWYLQNLGQGPELLIRYENEEAVDDSQLPKDRFSAERLKGVDSTLKIQPAELGDSAVYLCASSPGQGERSYEQYFGPGTRLTVT.

CDR3 protein: CASSLRIGWASGRVYEQYF. DNA for the CDR3: TGTGCCAGCAGCTTACGGATTGGTTGGGCTAGCGGGAGGGTCTACGAGCAGTACTTC. V gene TRBV5-5 combines with J gene TRBJ2-7, with 12 bases that match TRBD2. The CDR3 spans 19 residues. V lost 2 bases to trimming and J lost 3 bases; unmatched junction nucleotides: 15. Looked up from germline, CDR1 is SGHKS and CDR2 is YYEKEE (reference sequence).

The V gene is TRBV7-2, the J gene TRBJ2-5, with D perhaps matching TRBD1 or TRBD2 (5 bases each). Germline assignment: CDR1 SGHTA and CDR2 FQGNSA. The CDR3 length is 13 residues. V was pared by 8 bases and J by 1 base, with 11 bases between. The CDR3 DNA is TGTGCCAGCGGATCCGGGACCCAAGAGACCCAGTACTTC. As protein: CASGSGTQETQYF.

The chain combines TRBV30 with TRBJ1-3; 7 bases align to TRBD1. V lost 5 bases to trimming and J lost 2 bases; unmatched junction nucleotides: 6. This CDR3 spans 14 amino acids. CDR1 and CDR2 from the germline V gene are GTSNPN and SVGIG (reference sequence). This CDR3 reads CAWGQGVTGNTIYF. The CDR3 DNA reads TGTGCCTGGGGGCAGGGGGTGACTGGAAACACCATATATTTT.

The chain is built from TRBV3-1 (or the pseudogene TRBV3-2) and TRBJ2-1; tentatively, D is TRBD2 (6 bases). The germline gives CDR1 LGHDT, CDR2 YNNKEL (reference sequence). This CDR3 spans 13 amino acids. V was trimmed by 1 base and J by 5 bases, leaving 6 bases between them. The CDR3 sequence is CASSQASDNEQFF. In DNA, the CDR3 is TGTGCCAGCAGCCAAGCTAGCGACAATGAGCAGTTCTTC.

This chain links TRBV24-1 with TRBJ2-2, with 9 bases aligning to TRBD1. The CDR3 is 17 residues long. The germline V gene has CDR1 KGHDR and CDR2 SFDVKD. The junction had 7 bases not matched to a gene; V was cut back by 3 bases and J by 3 bases. In nucleotides, the CDR3 is TGTGCCACCAGTGATCCCGGGACAGGGTACGACACCGGGGAGCTGTTTTTT. Protein product: CATSDPGTGYDTGELFF.

The chain joins TRBV5-1 to TRBJ2-7; tentatively, D is TRBD1 (7 bases). The CDR3 contains 16 residues. Trimming stripped 4 bases from V and 5 bases from J, with 22 bases between. CDR1 is SGHRS, CDR2 YFSETQ, per germline. The chain's CDR3 is CASSGGTVGPLDEQYF. In DNA form, the CDR3 reads TGCGCCAGCAGCGGGGGGACAGTTGGACCTCTGGACGAGCAGTACTTC.

This chain connects TRBV28 to TRBJ1-5; no reliable D call. V was cut by 6 bases and J by 2 bases, with 17 bases left in between. Germline V gives CDR1 MDHEN, CDR2 SYDVKM. The CDR3 contains 16 residues. The CDR3 coding sequence is TGTGCCAGCAGACTGACTAGAAATTTGGGCAATCAGCCCCAGCATTTT. This encodes CASRLTRNLGNQPQHF.

This rearrangement joins TRBV19 to TRBJ2-7; a possible D gene is TRBD2 (5 bases). The CDR3 loop spans 13 amino acids. Germline CDR1 LNHDA, CDR2 SQIVND (reference sequence). Trimming stripped 3 bases from V and 4 bases from J, with 10 bases between. This CDR3 reads CASSIDLAYEQYF. The CDR3 DNA reads TGTGCCAGTAGTATCGATCTAGCTTACGAGCAGTACTTC.

Regarding this clone: A much larger clone sits a single nucleotide away, making a read error possible. This chain links TRBV28 with TRBJ2-7; TRBD1 matches at 10 bases. Germline-derived CDR1 and CDR2 are MDHEN and SYDVKM. The CDR3 has 15 amino acids. The CDR3 nucleotides read TGTGCCAGCTGTTTCACGACAGGGGGCGATTACGAGCAGTACTTC. Translated: CASCFTTGGDYEQYF.

The J gene is TRBJ2-7, the V gene TRBV20-1; D unclear. With 3 bases removed from V and 0 bases from J, the gap between germline ends came to 18 bases. The CDR3 has 16 residues. Germline V CDR1 and CDR2: DFQATT, SNEGSKA (reference sequence). The CDR3 DNA sequence: TGCAGTGCTAGTGGTATCGTTGGCTGGGGCTCCTACGAGCAGTACTTC. Its translation is CSASGIVGWGSYEQYF.

The chain carries TRBV15 and TRBJ2-1; the D call may be TRBD1 or TRBD2 (6 bases each). The CDR3 totals 15 residues. With 1 base removed from V and 7 bases from J, the gap between germline ends came to 14 bases. In germline, CDR1 is LNHNV, CDR2 YYDKDF (reference sequence). The CDR3 bases are TGTGCCACCAGCAGAGGGGGGGCGAGCAGGAATGAGCAGTTCTTC. Translating it yields CATSRGGASRNEQFF.

The chain links TRBV7-9 to TRBJ2-2; either TRBD1 or TRBD2 may supply D (5 bases each). Germline V gene sequence: CDR1 SEHNR, CDR2 FQNEAQ (reference sequence). This CDR3 is built from 17 residues. V was cut by 6 bases and J by 1 base, with 18 bases left in between. DNA of the CDR3: TGTGCCAGCAGGACCTGGAGATGGGACGAGAACACCGGGGAGCTGTTTTTT. Residues: CASRTWRWDENTGELFF.

This sequence joins TRBV7-8 and TRBJ2-5, with D possibly called TRBD1 or TRBD2 (6 bases each). The V gene lost 4 bases and the J gene lost 3 bases, with 15 bases spanning the gap. From germline, CDR1 is SGHVS and CDR2 FQNEAQ. The CDR3 totals 15 residues. The CDR3, as DNA: TGTGCCAGCAGCTACCGGAGGGACACTAAAGAGACCCAGTACTTC. Its translation: CASSYRRDTKETQYF.

V usage is TRBV14 and J usage is TRBJ1-5; D is undetermined. The V gene lost 1 base and the J gene lost 3 bases, with 7 bases spanning the gap. The CDR3 is 14 residues long. Germline CDR1 is SGHDN and CDR2 is FVKESK. The CDR3 reads CASSQGGFNQPQHF. CDR3 nucleotide sequence: TGTGCCAGCAGCCAAGGGGGATTCAATCAGCCCCAGCATTTT.

V and J are TRBV29-1 and TRBJ1-2; D is unresolved. Trimming removed 0 bases at V and 8 bases at J, with 10 bases between. Germline V CDR1 and CDR2: SQVTM, ANQGSEA. The CDR3 covers 12 residues. The CDR3 DNA follows: TGCAGCGTTGAAGATGCCGACGGAGGCTACACCTTC. Translation: CSVEDADGGYTF.

The chain carries TRBV2 and TRBJ2-5; D is unresolved. Germline CDR1 SNHLY, CDR2 FYNNEI. V was shortened by 2 bases and J by 4 bases, with 5 bases between the two germline ends. The CDR3 covers 12 residues. The CDR3 spells CASSENRETQYF. Here the CDR3 DNA reads TGTGCCAGCAGTGAAAATCGAGAGACCCAGTACTTC.

V is TRBV27 and J is TRBJ1-4; no definite D call. The length of the CDR3 is 11 residues. V lost 8 bases, J lost 1 base, and 2 bases lay in between. The germline CDR1 and CDR2 sequences are MNHEY and SMNVEV (reference sequence). The CDR3 protein is CASRTNEKLFF. Written as DNA, the CDR3 is TGTGCCAGCCGAACTAATGAAAAACTGTTTTTT.

The gene calls are TRBV15 and TRBJ1-6; D unclear. Looked up from germline, CDR1 is LNHNV and CDR2 is YYDKDF (reference sequence). The CDR3 sequence is 13 residues long. V lost 0 bases to trimming and J lost 13 bases, with 10 bases between them. CDR3 amino acids: CATSRDRGRPLHF. DNA for the CDR3: TGTGCCACCAGCAGAGATCGGGGAAGGCCCCTCCACTTT.

The CDR3 region is CSVEDRDSGYEQYF. The CDR3 region has the DNA TGCAGCGTTGAAGATCGGGACAGTGGCTACGAGCAGTACTTC. The J gene is TRBJ2-7, the V gene TRBV29-1; 7 nucleotides align to TRBD1. V lost 0 bases to trimming and J lost 3 bases; unmatched junction nucleotides: 5. The CDR3 sequence is 14 residues long. The germline V gene encodes CDR1 SQVTM and CDR2 ANQGSEA.

CDR3: CASKSVLYEQYF. The CDR3 DNA sequence: TGTGCCAGCAAATCAGTACTATACGAGCAGTACTTC. V gene TRBV28 combines with J gene TRBJ2-7; D remains unclear. V was clipped by 7 bases and J by 4 bases, with 11 bases between them. CDR1 and CDR2 (germline): MDHEN, SYDVKM. The CDR3 consists of 12 residues.

J is TRBJ2-1 and V is TRBV6-4; D may be TRBD2 (6 bases). Germline loops: CDR1 MRHNA, CDR2 SNTAGT. The V gene lost 6 bases and the J gene lost 4 bases, with 13 bases spanning the gap. The CDR3 contains 14 residues. The CDR3 DNA reads TGTGCCAGCAGCGACGGGGGACTTTACAATGAGCAGTTCTTC. It is translated as CASSDGGLYNEQFF.

The genes are TRBV10-3 and TRBJ2-7, with 9 bases matching TRBD2. The CDR3 extends over 13 amino acids. Trimming at V came to 10 bases and at J to 3 bases, leaving 7 bases not matched to a gene. Germline V gives CDR1 ENHRY, CDR2 SYGVKD. For the CDR3, the DNA is TGTGCCAGCCGACTAGCGGAGATCTACGAGCAGTACTTC. Encoded protein: CASRLAEIYEQYF.

This sequence joins TRBV5-6 and TRBJ1-1; D unresolved. Trimming took off 4 bases at V and 9 bases at J, with 19 bases between the two ends. The germline V gene has CDR1 SGHDT and CDR2 YYEEEE. The length of the CDR3 is 14 residues. This chain's CDR3 is CASSRDGEGHKAFF. The CDR3 region has the DNA TGTGCCAGCAGCCGCGACGGAGAAGGTCACAAAGCTTTCTTT.

V and J are TRBV24-1 and TRBJ2-1; possible D gene TRBD1, 5 bases. The V gene's germline CDR1 is KGHDR and CDR2 SFDVKD. This CDR3 is 16 amino acids long. V lost 2 bases, J lost 3 bases, and 13 bases lay in between. CDR3 protein: CATSDSDSRIYNEQFF. The CDR3, as DNA: TGTGCCACCAGTGATTCTGACAGCCGTATCTACAATGAGCAGTTCTTC.

V and J are TRBV6-5 and TRBJ2-7; 9 positions agree with TRBD2. V shed 0 bases, J shed 3 bases, and the junction held 6 bases outside the gene matches. This CDR3 has 16 amino acids. Germline CDR1 is MNHEY and CDR2 is SVGAGI. CDR3 sequence: CASSYSVAGAGYEQYF. The CDR3 nucleotides read TGTGCCAGCAGTTACTCGGTAGCGGGAGCGGGCTACGAGCAGTACTTC.

This sequence joins TRBV6-5 and TRBJ2-2; 9 bases align to TRBD1. CDR3 length: 14 residues. The germline V gene has CDR1 MNHEY and CDR2 SVGAGI. V shed 6 bases and J 4 bases; nucleotides not matched to a gene: 3. CDR3 region: CASSRTGVTGELFF. In nucleotides, the CDR3 is TGTGCCAGCAGCCGGACAGGGGTCACCGGGGAGCTGTTTTTT.